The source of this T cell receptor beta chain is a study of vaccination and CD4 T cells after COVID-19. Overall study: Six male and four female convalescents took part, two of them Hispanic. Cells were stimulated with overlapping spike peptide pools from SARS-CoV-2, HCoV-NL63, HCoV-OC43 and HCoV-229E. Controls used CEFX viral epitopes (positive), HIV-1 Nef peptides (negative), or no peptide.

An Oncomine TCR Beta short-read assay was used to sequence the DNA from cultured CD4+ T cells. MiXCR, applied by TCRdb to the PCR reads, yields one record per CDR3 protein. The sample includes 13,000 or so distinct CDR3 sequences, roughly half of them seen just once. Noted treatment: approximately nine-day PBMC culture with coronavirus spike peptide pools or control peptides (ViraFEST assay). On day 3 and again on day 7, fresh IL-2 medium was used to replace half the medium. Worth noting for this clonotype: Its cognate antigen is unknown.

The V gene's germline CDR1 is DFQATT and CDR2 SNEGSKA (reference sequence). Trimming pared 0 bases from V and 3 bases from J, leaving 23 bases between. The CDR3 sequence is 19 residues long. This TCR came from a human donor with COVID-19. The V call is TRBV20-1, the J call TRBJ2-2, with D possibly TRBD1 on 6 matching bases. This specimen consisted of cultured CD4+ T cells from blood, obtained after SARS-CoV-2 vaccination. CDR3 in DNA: TGCAGTGCTAGAGAAGTGATGGGTTCAGGGCCAGGGGACACCGGGGAGCTGTTTTTT. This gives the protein CSAREVMGSGPGDTGELFF.